A selection of T cell receptor beta chains follows, all from one sample in a study of lymphopenia after photon versus proton radiotherapy. Profiling relied on immunoSEQ multiplex PCR, and the TCRdb table lists in-frame clones only, not all of them. The repertoire has more than 5,000 clones, approximately 93% of them found once; the top ten carry more than 9.5%. This sample comprised peripheral blood, obtained from a patient treated with photon-based radiotherapy. The receptors shown here come from a man aged 60 to 75 with cholangiocarcinoma. CDR3s include the opening cysteine and the closing phenylalanine or tryptophan. Each record gives: D gene, V gene, CDR3 protein. The D gene is left open where the match is weak.

- TRBV11-3 CASSLDGRGNSPLHF
- TRBV11-2 CASSFSPNMNQPQHF
- TRBV5-1 CASSSGTIQETQYF
- TRBV5-1 CASSLDPAEYQETQYF
TRBD1 TRBV19 CASSTPLGTGTYEQYF
- TRBV29-1 CSVGVVGEETQYF
- TRBV21-1 CASSKARGTGNTGELFF
TRBD2 TRBV7-3 CASSFLAGGHNEQFF
- TRBV5-1 CASSLEAGPNYGYTF
- TRBV29-1 CSVSRAGETQYF
TRBD1 TRBV28 CASKRILTGRVGYTF
TRBD1 TRBV7-9 CASSQDRGRQEQYF
- TRBV27 CASKPNYNEQFF
TRBD1 TRBV27 CASSPGQGGSPLHF
- TRBV7-3 CASSLTPMDWQFF
TRBD1 TRBV27 CASSLWDRTPYEQYF
- TRBV7-2 CASSLQAGQTLREQYF
- TRBV6-1 CASSALAGAGNTIYF
TRBD1 TRBV19 CASSKTGNTETQYF
- TRBV9 CASSPTDTDTQYF
TRBD2 TRBV27 CASKAGGTYNEQFF
- TRBV7-8 CASSLRTHTDTQYF
- TRBV28 CASSSTGTTVYGYTF
- TRBV29-1 CSVEFLGVGEQFF
- TRBV18 CASSPVGSSYGYTF
TRBD1 TRBV4-1 CASSSTPRGTGAYEQYF
- TRBV7-6 CASSLTIASETQYF
- TRBV18 CASSRSSVAEAFF
TRBD2 TRBV7-7 CASSVTNRQTSGRGRAYNEQFF
- TRBV5-4 CASAPVFDAYEQFF
- TRBV4-2 CASSQEEVRVPSGANVLTF
- TRBV29-1 CSVEEGPTDTQYF
TRBD1 TRBV18 CASSPGTGGRYEQYF
- TRBV2 CASTTGPAGYTF
- TRBV12-5 CASASSGGSYNEQFF
- TRBV6-1 CASSLTGNSYNEQFF
TRBD1 TRBV7-8 CASSLVVTGRGDRGYTF
- TRBV16 CASSPNTGELFF
- TRBV6-1 CASSEAGDSKAFF
- TRBV29-1 CSAGPFYGYTF
TRBD2 TRBV19 CASSITSGSTDTQYF
- TRBV7-2 CASSYINEQFF
TRBD1 TRBV18 CASSPFRDSRDTQYF
- TRBV10-1 CASSESATTFGKNIQYF
TRBD1 TRBV7-2 CASSSQTGSTEAFF
- TRBV4-3 CASSQASSGYEQYF
- TRBV9 CASSGGGAISNQPQHF
TRBD1 TRBV5-4 CASSLARGAGEKLFF
- TRBV7-6 CASSLALSNGAGEAFF